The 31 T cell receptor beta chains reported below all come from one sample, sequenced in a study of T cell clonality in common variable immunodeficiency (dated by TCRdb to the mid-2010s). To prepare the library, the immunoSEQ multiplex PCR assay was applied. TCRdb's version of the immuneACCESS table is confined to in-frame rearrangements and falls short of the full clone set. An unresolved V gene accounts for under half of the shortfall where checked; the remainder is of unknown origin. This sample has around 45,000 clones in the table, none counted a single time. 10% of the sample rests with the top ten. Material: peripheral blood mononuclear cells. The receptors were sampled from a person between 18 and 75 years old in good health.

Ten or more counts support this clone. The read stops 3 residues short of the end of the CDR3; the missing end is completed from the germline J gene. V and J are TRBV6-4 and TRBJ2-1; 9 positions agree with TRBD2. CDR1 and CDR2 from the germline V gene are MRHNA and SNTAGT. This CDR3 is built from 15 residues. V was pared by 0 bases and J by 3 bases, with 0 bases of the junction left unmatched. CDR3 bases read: TGTGCCAGCAGTGACTCTAGCGGGAGCTACAATGAG. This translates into CASSDSSGSYNE. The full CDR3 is CASSDSSGSYNEQFF.

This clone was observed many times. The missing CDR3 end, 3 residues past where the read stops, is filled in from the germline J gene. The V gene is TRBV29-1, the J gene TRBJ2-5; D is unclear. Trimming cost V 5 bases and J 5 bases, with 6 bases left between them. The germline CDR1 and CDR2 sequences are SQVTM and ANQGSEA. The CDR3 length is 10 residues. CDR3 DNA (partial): TGCAGCGTTCCTGGCGAGACC. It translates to CSVPGET. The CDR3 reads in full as CSVPGETQYF.

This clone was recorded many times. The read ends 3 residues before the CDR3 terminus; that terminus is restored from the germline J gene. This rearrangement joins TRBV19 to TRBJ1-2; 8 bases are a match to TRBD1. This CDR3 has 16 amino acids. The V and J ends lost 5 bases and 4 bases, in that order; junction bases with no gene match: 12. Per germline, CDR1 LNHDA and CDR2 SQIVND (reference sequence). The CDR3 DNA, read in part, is TGTGCCAGTAGTCCCGCAGGGGGCTCGAGGCTCTATGGC. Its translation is CASSPAGGSRLYG. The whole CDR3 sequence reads CASSPAGGSRLYGYTF.

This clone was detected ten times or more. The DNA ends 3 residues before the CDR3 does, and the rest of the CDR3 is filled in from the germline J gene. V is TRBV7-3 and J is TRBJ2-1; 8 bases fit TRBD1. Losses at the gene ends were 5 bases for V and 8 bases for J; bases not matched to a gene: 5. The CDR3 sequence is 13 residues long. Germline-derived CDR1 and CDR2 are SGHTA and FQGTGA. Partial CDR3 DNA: TGTGCCAGCAGCGCTGGACAGGGCGATGAG. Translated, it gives CASSAGQGDE. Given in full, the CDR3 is CASSAGQGDEQFF. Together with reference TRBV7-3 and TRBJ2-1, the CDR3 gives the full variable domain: GAGVSQTPSNKVTEKGKYVELRCDPISGHTALYWYRQSLGQGPEFLIYFQGTGAADDSGLPNDRFFAVRPEGSVSTLKIQRTERGDSAVYLCASSAGQGDEQFFGPGTRLTVL.

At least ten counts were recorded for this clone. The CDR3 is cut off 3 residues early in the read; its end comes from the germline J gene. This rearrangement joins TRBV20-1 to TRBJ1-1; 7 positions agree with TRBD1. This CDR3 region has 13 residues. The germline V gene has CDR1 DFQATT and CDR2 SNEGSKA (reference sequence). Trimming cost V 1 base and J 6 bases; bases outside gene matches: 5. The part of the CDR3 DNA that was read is TGCAGTGCTAGAGGAAGGGGGCGCGCTGAA. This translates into CSARGRGRAE. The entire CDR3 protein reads CSARGRGRAEAFF.

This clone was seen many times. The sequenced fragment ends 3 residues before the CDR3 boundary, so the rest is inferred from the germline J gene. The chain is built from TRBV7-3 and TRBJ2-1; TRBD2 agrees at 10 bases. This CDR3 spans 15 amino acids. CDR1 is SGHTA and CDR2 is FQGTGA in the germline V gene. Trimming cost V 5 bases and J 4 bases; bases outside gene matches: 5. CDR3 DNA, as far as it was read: TGTGCCAGCAGCCCGACTAGCGGGTTGTACAATGAG. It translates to CASSPTSGLYNE. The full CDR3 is CASSPTSGLYNEQFF.

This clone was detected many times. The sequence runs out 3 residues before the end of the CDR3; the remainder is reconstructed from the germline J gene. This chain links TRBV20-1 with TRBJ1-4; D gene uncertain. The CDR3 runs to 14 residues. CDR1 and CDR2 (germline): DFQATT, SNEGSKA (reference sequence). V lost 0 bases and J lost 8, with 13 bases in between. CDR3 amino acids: CSARDRLGGEKLFF. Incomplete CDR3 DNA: TGCAGTGCTAGAGACCGCCTCGGCGGGGAAAAA.

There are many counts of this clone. Partial CDR3 DNA: TGCAGTGCCAGTCTGGTTCGCCCCGAGGATGAG. Translating gives CSASLVRPEDE. The whole CDR3 reads CSASLVRPEDEQFF. The J gene is TRBJ2-1, the V gene TRBV20-1; D is uncertain. The read comes to an end 3 residues before the CDR3 does, leaving the germline J gene to fill in the end. The V gene's germline CDR1 is DFQATT and CDR2 SNEGSKA (reference sequence). This CDR3 region has 14 residues. With 6 bases removed from V and 8 bases from J, the gap between germline ends came to 20 bases.

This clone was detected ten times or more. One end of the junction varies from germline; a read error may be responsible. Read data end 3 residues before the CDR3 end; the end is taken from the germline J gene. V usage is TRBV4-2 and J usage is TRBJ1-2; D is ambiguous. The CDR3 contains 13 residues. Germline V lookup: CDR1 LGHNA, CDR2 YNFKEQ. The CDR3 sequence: CASSQDPNYGYTF. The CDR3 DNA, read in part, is TGCGCCAGCAGCCAAGATCCGAACTATGGC.

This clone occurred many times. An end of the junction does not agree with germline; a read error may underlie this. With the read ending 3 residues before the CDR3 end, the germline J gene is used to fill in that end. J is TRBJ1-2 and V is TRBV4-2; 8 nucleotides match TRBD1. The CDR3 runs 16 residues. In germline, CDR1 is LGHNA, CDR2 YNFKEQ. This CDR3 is CASSLTPGGPNYGYTF. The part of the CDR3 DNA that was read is TGCGCCAGCAGCCTAACCCCAGGGGGCCCGAACTATGGC.

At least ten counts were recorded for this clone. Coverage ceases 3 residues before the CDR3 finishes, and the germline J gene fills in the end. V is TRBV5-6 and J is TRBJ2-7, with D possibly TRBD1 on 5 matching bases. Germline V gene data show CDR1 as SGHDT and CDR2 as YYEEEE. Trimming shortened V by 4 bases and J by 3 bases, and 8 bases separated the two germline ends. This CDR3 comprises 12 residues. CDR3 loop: CASSPQGYEQYF. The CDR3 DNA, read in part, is TGTGCCAGCAGCCCGCAGGGCTACGAG.

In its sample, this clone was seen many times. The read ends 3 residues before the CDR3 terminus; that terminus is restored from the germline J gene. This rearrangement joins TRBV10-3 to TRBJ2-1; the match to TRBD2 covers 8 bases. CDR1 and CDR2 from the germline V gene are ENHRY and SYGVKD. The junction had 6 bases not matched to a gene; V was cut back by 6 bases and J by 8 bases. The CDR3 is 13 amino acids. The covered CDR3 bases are TGTGCCATCAGCCCCGGGGGGGACCATGAG. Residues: CAISPGGDHE. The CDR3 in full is CAISPGGDHEQFF.

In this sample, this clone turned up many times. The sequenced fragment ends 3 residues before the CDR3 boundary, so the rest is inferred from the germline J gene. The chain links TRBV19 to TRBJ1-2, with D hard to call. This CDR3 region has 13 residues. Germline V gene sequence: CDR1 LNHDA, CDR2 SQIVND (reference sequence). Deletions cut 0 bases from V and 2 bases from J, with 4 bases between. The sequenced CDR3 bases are TGTGCCAGTAGTATAGAGCGGAACTATGGC. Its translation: CASSIERNYG. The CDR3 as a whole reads CASSIERNYGYTF.

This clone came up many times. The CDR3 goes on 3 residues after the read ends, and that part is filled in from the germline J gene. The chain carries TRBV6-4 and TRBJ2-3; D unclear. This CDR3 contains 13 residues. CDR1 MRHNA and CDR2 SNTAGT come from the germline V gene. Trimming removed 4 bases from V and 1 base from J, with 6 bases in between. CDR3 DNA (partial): TGTGCCAGCAGTGTAGAAGGCACAGATACG. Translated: CASSVEGTDT. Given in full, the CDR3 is CASSVEGTDTQYF.

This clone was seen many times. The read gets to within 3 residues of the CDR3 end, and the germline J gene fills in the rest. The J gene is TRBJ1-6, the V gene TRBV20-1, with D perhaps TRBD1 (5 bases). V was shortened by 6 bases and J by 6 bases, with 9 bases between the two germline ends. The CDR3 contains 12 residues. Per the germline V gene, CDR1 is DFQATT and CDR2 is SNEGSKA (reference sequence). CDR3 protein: CSAPDSNSPLHF. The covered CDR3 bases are TGCAGTGCGCCCGACAGTAATTCACCC.

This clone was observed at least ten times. The CDR3 loop is CASSKTGDGTEAFF. The part of the CDR3 DNA that was read is TGCGCCAGCAGCAAGACAGGGGATGGAACTGAA. The chain carries TRBV5-1 and TRBJ1-1; 8 bases align to TRBD1. The DNA ends 3 residues before the CDR3 does, and the rest of the CDR3 is filled in from the germline J gene. The CDR3 spans 14 residues. Germline V gene data show CDR1 as SGHRS and CDR2 as YFSETQ. The V segment lost 4 bases and the J segment 5 bases; nucleotides outside the gene matches: 7.

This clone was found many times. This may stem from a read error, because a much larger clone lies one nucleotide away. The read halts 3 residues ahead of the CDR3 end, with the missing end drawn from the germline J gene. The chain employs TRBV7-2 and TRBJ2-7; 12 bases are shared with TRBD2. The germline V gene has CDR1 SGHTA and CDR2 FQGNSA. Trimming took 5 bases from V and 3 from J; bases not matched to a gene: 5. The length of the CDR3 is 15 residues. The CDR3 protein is CASSPALAGGYEQYF. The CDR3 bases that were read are TGTGCCAGCAGCCCCGCACTAGCGGGAGGCTACGAG.

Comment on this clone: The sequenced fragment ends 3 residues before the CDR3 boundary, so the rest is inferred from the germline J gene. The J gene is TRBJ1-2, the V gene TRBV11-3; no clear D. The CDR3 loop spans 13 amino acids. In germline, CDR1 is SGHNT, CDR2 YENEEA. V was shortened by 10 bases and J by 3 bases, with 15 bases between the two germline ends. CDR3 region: CAIRRAGDYGYTF. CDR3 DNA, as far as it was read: TGTGCCATCAGGCGGGCCGGGGACTATGGC.

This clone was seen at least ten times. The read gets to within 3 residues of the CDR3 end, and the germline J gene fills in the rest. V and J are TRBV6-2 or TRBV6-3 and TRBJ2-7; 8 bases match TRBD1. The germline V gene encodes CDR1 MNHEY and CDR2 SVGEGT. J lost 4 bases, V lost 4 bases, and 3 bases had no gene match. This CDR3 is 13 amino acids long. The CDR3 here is CASSWQGAYEQYF. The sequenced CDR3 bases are TGTGCCAGCAGTTGGCAGGGGGCGTACGAG.

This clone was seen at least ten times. Partial CDR3 DNA: TGCAGTGCTACCCACTATAGCGGGGGCCTCTGGAGAGATACG. Amino acid sequence: CSATHYSGGLWRDT. The full CDR3 sequence reads CSATHYSGGLWRDTQYF. J is TRBJ2-3 and V is TRBV20-1; the match to TRBD2 covers 9 bases. The sequenced fragment ends 3 residues before the CDR3 boundary, so the rest is inferred from the germline J gene. Per germline, CDR1 DFQATT and CDR2 SNEGSKA (reference sequence). CDR3 size: 17 residues. The junction had 16 bases not matched to a gene; V was cut back by 4 bases and J by 5 bases.

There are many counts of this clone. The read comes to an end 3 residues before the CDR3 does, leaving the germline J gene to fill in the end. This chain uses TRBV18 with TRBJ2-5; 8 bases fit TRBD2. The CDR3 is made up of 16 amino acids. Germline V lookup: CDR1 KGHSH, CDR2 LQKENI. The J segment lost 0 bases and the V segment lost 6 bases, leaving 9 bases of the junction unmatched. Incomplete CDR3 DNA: TGTGCCAGCTCGCGCCGGGGTAGCGGGAACCAAGAGACC. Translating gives CASSRRGSGNQET. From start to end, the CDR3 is CASSRRGSGNQETQYF.

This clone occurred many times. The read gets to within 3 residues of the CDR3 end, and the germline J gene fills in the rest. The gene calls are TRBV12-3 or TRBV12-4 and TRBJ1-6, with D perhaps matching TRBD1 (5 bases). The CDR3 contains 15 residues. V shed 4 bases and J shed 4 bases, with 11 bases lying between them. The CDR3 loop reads CASSSSTEYNSPLHF. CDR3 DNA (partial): TGTGCCAGCAGTTCCTCGACAGAGTATAATTCACCC.

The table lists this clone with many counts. This CDR3 reads CAWSSGTSGSGNEQFF. CDR3 DNA, as far as it was read: TGTGCCTGGAGTTCTGGGACTAGCGGGAGTGGGAATGAG. The chain is built from TRBV30 and TRBJ2-1, with 14 bases that match TRBD2. The CDR3 is cut off 3 residues early in the read; its end comes from the germline J gene. Germline-derived CDR1 and CDR2 are GTSNPN and SVGIG (reference sequence). The CDR3 has 16 residues. The J segment lost 7 bases and the V segment lost 2 bases, leaving 7 bases of the junction unmatched. Full variable domain (outside the CDR3, taken from reference TRBV30 and TRBJ2-1): SQTIHQWPATLVQPVGSPLSLECTVEGTSNPNLYWYRQAAGRGLQLLFYSVGIGQISSEVPQNLSASRPQDRQFILSSKKLLLSDSGFYLCAWSSGTSGSGNEQFFGPGTRLTVL.

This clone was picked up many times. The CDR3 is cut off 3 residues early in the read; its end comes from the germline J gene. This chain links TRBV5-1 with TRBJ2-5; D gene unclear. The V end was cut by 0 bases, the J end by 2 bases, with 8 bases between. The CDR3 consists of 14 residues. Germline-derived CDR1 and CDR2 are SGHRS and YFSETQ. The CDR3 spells CASSLVATQETQYF. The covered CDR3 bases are TGCGCCAGCAGCTTGGTAGCTACACAAGAGACC.

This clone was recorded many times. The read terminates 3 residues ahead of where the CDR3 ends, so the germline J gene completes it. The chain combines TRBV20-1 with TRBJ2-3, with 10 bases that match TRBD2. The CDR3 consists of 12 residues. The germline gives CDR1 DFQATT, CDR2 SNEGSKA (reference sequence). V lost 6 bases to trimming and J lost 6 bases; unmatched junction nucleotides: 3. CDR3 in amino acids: CSAVAGGDTQYF. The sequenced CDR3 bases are TGCAGTGCCGTAGCGGGGGGTGATACG.

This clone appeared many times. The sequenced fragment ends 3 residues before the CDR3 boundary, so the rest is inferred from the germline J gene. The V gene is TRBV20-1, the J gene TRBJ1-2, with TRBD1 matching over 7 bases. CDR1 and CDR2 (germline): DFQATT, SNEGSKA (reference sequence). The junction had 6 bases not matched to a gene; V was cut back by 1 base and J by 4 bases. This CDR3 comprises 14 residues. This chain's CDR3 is CSARVWGQTYGYTF. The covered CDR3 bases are TGCAGTGCTAGAGTATGGGGACAGACCTATGGC.

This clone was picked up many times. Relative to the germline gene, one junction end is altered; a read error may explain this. CDR3 bases read: TGCGCCAGCAGCCTTCAGTCAGGACAGTCCTCCAATGAG. Its translation is CASSLQSGQSSNE. The full CDR3 reads CASSLQSGQSSNEQFF. The chain uses TRBV5-1 and TRBJ2-1; D might be TRBD1 (6 bases). The read gets to within 3 residues of the CDR3 end, and the germline J gene fills in the rest. Germline lookup yields CDR1 SGHRS and CDR2 YFSETQ. The CDR3 is made up of 16 amino acids. Full variable domain (remainder filled in from reference TRBV5-1 and TRBJ2-1): KAGVTQTPRYLIKTRGQQVTLSCSPISGHRSVSWYQQTPGQGLQFLFEYFSETQRNKGNFPGRFSGRQFSNSRSEMNVSTLELGDSALYLCASSLQSGQSSNEQFFGPGTRLTVL.

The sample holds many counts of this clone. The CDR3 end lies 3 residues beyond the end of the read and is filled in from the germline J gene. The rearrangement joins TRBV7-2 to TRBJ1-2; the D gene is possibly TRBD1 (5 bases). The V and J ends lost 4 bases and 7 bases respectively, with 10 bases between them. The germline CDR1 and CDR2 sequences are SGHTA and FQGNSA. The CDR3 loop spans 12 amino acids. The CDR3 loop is CASSSAGGGYTF. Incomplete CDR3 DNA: TGTGCCAGCAGCTCCGCCGGGGGTGGC.

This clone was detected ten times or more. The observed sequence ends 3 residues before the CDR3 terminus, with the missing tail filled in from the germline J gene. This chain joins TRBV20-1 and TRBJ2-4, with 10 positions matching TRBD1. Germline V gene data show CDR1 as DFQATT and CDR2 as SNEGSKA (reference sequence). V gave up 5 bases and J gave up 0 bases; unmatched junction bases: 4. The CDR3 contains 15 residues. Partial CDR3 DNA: TGCAGTGCTCTCGACAGGGGGCTAGCCAAAAACATT. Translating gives CSALDRGLAKNI. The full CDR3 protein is CSALDRGLAKNIQYF.

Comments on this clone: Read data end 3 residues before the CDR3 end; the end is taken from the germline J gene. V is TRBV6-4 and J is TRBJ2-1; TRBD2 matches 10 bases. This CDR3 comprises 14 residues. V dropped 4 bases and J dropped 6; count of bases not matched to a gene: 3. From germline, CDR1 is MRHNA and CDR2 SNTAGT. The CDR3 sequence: CASSVLAGSNEQFF. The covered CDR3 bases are TGTGCCAGCAGTGTACTAGCGGGGTCCAATGAG.

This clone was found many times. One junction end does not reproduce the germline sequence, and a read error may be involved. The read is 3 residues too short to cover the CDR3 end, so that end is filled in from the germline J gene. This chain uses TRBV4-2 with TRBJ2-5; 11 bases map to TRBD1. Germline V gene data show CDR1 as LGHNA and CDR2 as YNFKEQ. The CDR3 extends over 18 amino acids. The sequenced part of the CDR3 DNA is TGCGCCAGCAGCCAAGATCTGGGACAGGGGGGCTTTCAAGAGACC. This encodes CASSQDLGQGGFQET. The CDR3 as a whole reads CASSQDLGQGGFQETQYF.